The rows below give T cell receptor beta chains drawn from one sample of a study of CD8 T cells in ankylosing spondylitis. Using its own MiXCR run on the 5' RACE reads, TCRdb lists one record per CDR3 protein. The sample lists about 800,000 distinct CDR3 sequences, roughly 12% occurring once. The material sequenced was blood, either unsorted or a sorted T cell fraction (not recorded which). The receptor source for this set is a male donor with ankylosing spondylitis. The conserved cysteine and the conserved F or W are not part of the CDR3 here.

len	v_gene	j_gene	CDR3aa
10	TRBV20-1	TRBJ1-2	SASYGIYGYT
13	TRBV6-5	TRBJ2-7	ASSYTAAFSYEQY
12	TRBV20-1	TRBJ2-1	SASGAGAYNEQF
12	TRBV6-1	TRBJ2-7	ATGKQGGSYEQY
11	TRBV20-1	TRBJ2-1	SARSNRGDEQF
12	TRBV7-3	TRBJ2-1	ASSLSAQGAEQF
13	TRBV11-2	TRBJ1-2	ASSLMGIYNYGYT
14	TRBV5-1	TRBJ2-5	ASSFLLGGLGETQY
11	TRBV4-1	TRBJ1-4	ASARQGREKLF
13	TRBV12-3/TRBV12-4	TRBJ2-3	ASSSTGYRTDTQY
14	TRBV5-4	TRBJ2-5	ASRTSGSGAQETQY
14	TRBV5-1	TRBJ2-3	ASSLGVGYSEDTQY
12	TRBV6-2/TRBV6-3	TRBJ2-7	ASRNRASSYEQY
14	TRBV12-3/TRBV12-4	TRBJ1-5	ASSFGREGSNQPQH
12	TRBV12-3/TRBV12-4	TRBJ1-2	ASSLWGSSYGYT
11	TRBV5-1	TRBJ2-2	ASSLLGGEELF
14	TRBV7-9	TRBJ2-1	ASSLWLAGAHNEQF
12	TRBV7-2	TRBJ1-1	ASSPRARALRSF
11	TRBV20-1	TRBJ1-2	SAPAWTGEGYT
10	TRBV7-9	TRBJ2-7	ASSPWGYEQY
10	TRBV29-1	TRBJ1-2	SVVSQAYGYT
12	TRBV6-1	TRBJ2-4	ASSPGTASNIQY
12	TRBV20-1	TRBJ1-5	SARRGTLDQPQH
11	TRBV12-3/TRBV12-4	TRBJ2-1	ASSGGLGDEQF
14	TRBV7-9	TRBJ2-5	ASSLSPPGVPETQY
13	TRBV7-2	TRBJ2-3	ASSGLYSSTDTQY
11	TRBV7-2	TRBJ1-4	ASSPWTEEKLF
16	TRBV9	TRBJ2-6	ASSVGGGAPSGANVLT
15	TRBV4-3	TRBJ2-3	ASRLNQGFSSTDTQY
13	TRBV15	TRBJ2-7	ATSSDPGGRYEQY
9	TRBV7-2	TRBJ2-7	ASSLRSEQY
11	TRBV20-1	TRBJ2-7	SAKTGHYDEQY
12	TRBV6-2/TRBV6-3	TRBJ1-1	ASSPRTANAEAF
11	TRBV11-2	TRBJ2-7	ASRQVGNYEQY
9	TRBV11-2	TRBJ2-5	ASSWVGTQY
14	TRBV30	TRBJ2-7	AATPLYWTASGEQY
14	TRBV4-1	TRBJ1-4	ASSQGEAETNEKLF
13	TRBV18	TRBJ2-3	ASSPLPGRTDTQY
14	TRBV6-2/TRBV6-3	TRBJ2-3	ASSQIWREVGDTQY
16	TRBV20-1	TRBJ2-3	SARSPWSSGVSTDTQY
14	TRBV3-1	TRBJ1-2	ASSRGSTGGMYGYT